The sequence of this TCR beta chain was determined in a study of shared clonotypes between healthy human individuals. Study details: Three CD4 naive, three CD4 memory, two CD8 naive and one CD8 memory plate were used per donor.

The assay was immunoSEQ multiplex PCR, and TCRdb's table has in-frame clones only and misses some. The data show 2.3 million or so clones, with 93% seen just once and about 0.39% held by the top ten. Findings of the study overall: Non-shared clonotypes were found to have lower generation probabilities than the clonotypes that were shared by all four of the sorted-subset donors. With a few donors compared, around 5% of naive CD4 clonotypes were shared. Among donors, sharing of clonotypes was expected to be affected by sequencing depth.

As to this clone: No antigen is known for it.

Germline values: CDR1 SGHAT, CDR2 FQNNGV. V gave up 4 bases and J gave up 1 base; unmatched junction bases: 2. The CDR3 length is 15 residues. This chain joins TRBV11-2 and TRBJ1-5; TRBD1 agrees at 9 bases. The source material was naive CD4+ T cells from PBMCs. Described subset: CD45RA+ positively selected. The sequence was obtained from a man younger than 35 in good health. Some clones in this sample may be carry-over from other donors' samples. The chain's CDR3 is CASSWGTGSNQPQHF. The CDR3, as DNA: TGTGCCAGCAGCTGGGGGACAGGGAGCAATCAGCCCCAGCATTTT. The whole variable domain, filled in from reference TRBV11-2 and TRBJ1-5, reads EAGVAQSPRYKIIEKRQSVAFWCNPISGHATLYWYQQILGQGPKLLIQFQNNGVVDDSQLPKDRFSAERLKGVDSTLKIQPAKLEDSAVYLCASSWGTGSNQPQHFGDGTRLSIL.